Each of the 30 T cell receptor beta chains below was sequenced from the same sample in a study of CD8 T cells in Susac syndrome. Random-hexamer reverse transcription was applied to roughly 0.5 to 1 ug RNA. Each CDR3 protein is one row after TCRdb ran MiXCR on the immunoSEQ multiplex PCR reads. The table has 150,000 to 200,000 distinct CDR3 sequences, more than 90% seen once. The sequencing sample was made of CD4+ T cells from PBMCs. All receptors come from a human donor with multiple sclerosis.

The rearrangement uses TRBV30 and TRBJ2-1; D is perhaps TRBD2 (5 bases). There are 15 residues in the CDR3. Germline V gene data show CDR1 as GTSNPN and CDR2 as SVGIG (reference sequence). V lost 0 bases and J 1 base, leaving 10 bases between the germline ends. The CDR3 here is CAWSVIASSYNEQFF. Here the CDR3 DNA reads TGTGCCTGGAGTGTAATAGCGTCGTCCTACAATGAGCAGTTCTTC.

The J gene is TRBJ2-1, the V gene TRBV9, with TRBD1 as a possible D gene (5 bases). Trimming took off 2 bases at V and 3 bases at J, with 9 bases between the two ends. Germline V lookup: CDR1 SGDLS, CDR2 YYNGEE. This CDR3 has 14 amino acids. CDR3 in amino acids: CASSVDTGYNEQFF. The CDR3 bases are TGTGCCAGCAGCGTTGACACAGGCTACAATGAGCAGTTCTTC.

The chain employs TRBV4-2 and TRBJ2-3; 9 bases map to TRBD1. Germline V gene sequence: CDR1 LGHNA, CDR2 YNFKEQ. V was pared by 1 base and J by 4 bases, with 0 bases of the junction left unmatched. The CDR3 runs to 14 residues. CDR3 in amino acids: CASSQGTGADTQYF. In DNA, the CDR3 is TGTGCCAGCAGCCAAGGGACAGGGGCAGATACGCAGTATTTT.

The gene calls are TRBV19 and TRBJ2-1; D remains unclear. The germline V gene has CDR1 LNHDA and CDR2 SQIVND (reference sequence). V lost 5 bases and J lost 5, with 7 bases in between. The CDR3 is 12 residues long. The CDR3 DNA follows: TGTGCCAGTAGTCGTACTGACAATGAGCAGTTCTTC. This sequence encodes CASSRTDNEQFF.

The chain recombines TRBV27 with TRBJ1-2; perhaps TRBD1 as D (6 bases). This CDR3 contains 13 residues. V lost 3 bases and J 6 bases, leaving 11 bases between the germline ends. From germline, CDR1 is MNHEY and CDR2 SMNVEV (reference sequence). DNA of the CDR3: TGTGCCAGCAGTTTTAGGCAGGGGAATGGCTACACCTTC. Encoded protein: CASSFRQGNGYTF.

V usage is TRBV5-1 and J usage is TRBJ1-6; 9 bases match TRBD1. In germline, CDR1 is SGHRS, CDR2 YFSETQ. With 5 bases clipped from V and 8 bases from J, the junction kept 5 bases outside the gene matches. The CDR3 extends over 14 amino acids. The CDR3 spells CASSVGQGDSPLHF. Here the CDR3 DNA reads TGCGCCAGCAGTGTGGGACAGGGAGATTCACCCCTCCACTTT.

The rearrangement links TRBV21-1 to TRBJ1-2. TRBV21-1 is a pseudogene. This CDR3 region has 12 residues. CDR3 coding DNA: TGTGCCAGCAGCGAAGGAGGGAGAGGCTACACCTTC. The encoded protein is CASSEGGRGYTF.

The chain links TRBV25-1 to TRBJ1-6; TRBD1 aligns across 9 bases. There are 17 residues in the CDR3. Germline trimming cut 8 bases from V and 8 bases from J; bases unmatched to any gene: 16. Germline CDR1 reads MGHDK; CDR2 reads SYGVNS. The CDR3 spells CASPYCGDRDCDSPLHF. The DNA of the CDR3 is TGTGCCAGCCCGTATTGTGGGGACAGGGATTGCGATTCACCCCTCCACTTT. Full variable domain (outside the CDR3, taken from reference TRBV25-1 and TRBJ1-6): EADIYQTPRYLVIGTGKKITLECSQTMGHDKMYWYQQDPGMELHLIHYSYGVNSTEKGDLSSESTVSRIRTEHFPLTLESARPSHTSQYLCASPYCGDRDCDSPLHFGNGTRLTVT.

This chain uses TRBV5-1 with TRBJ2-5; D remains unclear. The V gene's germline CDR1 is SGHRS and CDR2 YFSETQ. V was cut by 2 bases and J by 4 bases, with 9 bases left in between. The CDR3 is 13 residues long. Written as DNA, the CDR3 is TGCGCCAGCAGCTTCCCAAGTCCAGAGACCCAGTACTTC. This gives the protein CASSFPSPETQYF.

A few counts support this clonotype. The gene calls are TRBV30 and TRBJ2-7; D is possibly TRBD2 (6 bases). The germline V and J ends were trimmed by 4 bases and 2 bases, with 18 bases remaining between them. CDR3 length equals 15 residues. Germline V gene sequence: CDR1 GTSNPN, CDR2 SVGIG (reference sequence). CDR3 protein: CAWTREGRRAYEQYF. CDR3 nucleotide sequence: TGTGCCTGGACCCGTGAGGGGAGGAGGGCCTACGAGCAGTACTTC. The variable domain in full, completed from reference TRBV30 and TRBJ2-7, reads SQTIHQWPATLVQPVGSPLSLECTVEGTSNPNLYWYRQAAGRGLQLLFYSVGIGQISSEVPQNLSASRPQDRQFILSSKKLLLSDSGFYLCAWTREGRRAYEQYFGPGTRLTVT.

The chain carries TRBV3-1 and TRBJ2-7; possible D gene TRBD2, 6 bases. V was trimmed by 2 bases and J by 0 bases, leaving 11 bases between them. CDR3 size: 15 residues. The germline gives CDR1 LGHDT, CDR2 YNNKEL (reference sequence). The CDR3 protein is CASSQQRGSSYEQYF. For the CDR3, the DNA is TGTGCCAGCAGCCAACAACGGGGGTCCTCCTACGAGCAGTACTTC.

The rearrangement uses TRBV30 and TRBJ2-3; D is ambiguous. V was clipped by 0 bases and J by 1 base, with 8 bases between them. Germline V gene lookup returns CDR1 GTSNPN and CDR2 SVGIG (reference sequence). The CDR3 runs to 14 residues. The CDR3 region has the DNA TGTGCCTGGAGTGTACGGAGAGGCACAGATACGCAGTATTTT. It codes for CAWSVRRGTDTQYF.

The chain links TRBV9 to TRBJ2-1, with 10 bases lining up with TRBD2. The length of the CDR3 is 16 residues. Per germline, CDR1 SGDLS and CDR2 YYNGEE. The V gene end was trimmed by 0 bases and the J gene end by 9 bases; junction bases not matched to a gene: 9. CDR3 protein: CASSVVTSGSSSEQFF. The CDR3 DNA follows: TGTGCCAGCAGCGTAGTGACTAGCGGGTCTAGCAGTGAGCAGTTCTTC.

The rearrangement joins TRBV7-2 to TRBJ2-1; 12 positions match TRBD2. This CDR3 has 17 amino acids. CDR1 and CDR2 from the germline V gene are SGHTA and FQGNSA. Losses at the gene ends were 5 bases for V and 7 bases for J; bases not matched to a gene: 12. The CDR3 sequence is CASSGRLAGALGNEQFF. In DNA, the CDR3 is TGTGCCAGCAGCGGGCGACTAGCGGGGGCGCTTGGGAATGAGCAGTTCTTC.

Here the CDR3 reads CASSVATRQGSLNEQFF. The DNA of the CDR3 is TGTGCCAGCAGCGTAGCTACCCGACAGGGGTCACTCAATGAGCAGTTCTTC. V and J are TRBV9 and TRBJ2-1; 8 bases agree with TRBD1. Germline CDR1 is SGDLS and CDR2 is YYNGEE. The CDR3 length is 17 residues. The junction had 11 bases not matched to a gene; V was cut back by 0 bases and J by 6 bases.

The chain has TRBV7-6 and TRBJ2-5, with 7 bases that match TRBD2. This CDR3 is 15 amino acids long. V was clipped by 7 bases and J by 4 bases; unmatched bases: 12. Germline V gene lookup returns CDR1 SGHVS and CDR2 FNYEAQ. Written as DNA, the CDR3 is TGTGCCAGCATCCCAAGCGGGGCCAGGGCAGAGACCCAGTACTTC. It yields the protein CASIPSGARAETQYF.

The chain joins TRBV29-1 to TRBJ1-2; D unclear. The germline V and J ends were trimmed by 0 bases and 8 bases, with 13 bases remaining between them. Germline V gene lookup returns CDR1 SQVTM and CDR2 ANQGSEA. CDR3 length: 13 amino acids. In nucleotides, the CDR3 is TGCAGCGTTGAAGATAGGGAGGGAAGAGGCTACACCTTC. Translated: CSVEDREGRGYTF.

This chain connects TRBV12-3 or TRBV12-4 to TRBJ2-7; D gene unclear. V lost 5 bases, J lost 6 bases, and 11 bases lay in between. CDR3 size: 12 residues. CDR3 nucleotide sequence: TGTGCCAGCAGTAAGGGCCACGGCGAGCAGTACTTC. Encoded protein: CASSKGHGEQYF.

V is TRBV3-1 and J is TRBJ2-5; the match to TRBD1 covers 12 bases. The germline V gene has CDR1 LGHDT and CDR2 YNNKEL (reference sequence). V lost 0 bases and J lost 0; bases outside the gene matches: 14. CDR3 length: 21 amino acids. CDR3 coding DNA: TGTGCCAGCAGCCAAGATCACTCAGGGACAGGGGGCTCGTTTTACCAAGAGACCCAGTACTTC. Residues: CASSQDHSGTGGSFYQETQYF.

This clonotype showed up just once. V is TRBV18 and J is TRBJ1-4; no reliable D call. Germline assignment: CDR1 KGHSH and CDR2 LQKENI. CDR3 size: 13 residues. The V and J ends lost 8 bases and 8 bases respectively, with 15 bases between them. CDR3 sequence: CASGPKDGEKLFF. DNA of the CDR3: TGTGCCAGCGGACCCAAAGATGGAGAAAAACTGTTTTTT.

This chain connects TRBV29-1 to TRBJ2-1, with TRBD1 matching over 8 bases. The V gene's germline CDR1 is SQVTM and CDR2 ANQGSEA. V shed 3 bases, J shed 8 bases, and the junction held 3 bases outside the gene matches. CDR3 length equals 12 residues. The CDR3 protein is CSVEDRAYEQFF. The CDR3 DNA is TGCAGCGTTGAGGACAGGGCCTATGAGCAGTTCTTC.

This rearrangement joins TRBV18 to TRBJ1-4; no clear D. The CDR3 totals 16 residues. Germline lookup yields CDR1 KGHSH and CDR2 LQKENI. Trimming stripped 3 bases from V and 7 bases from J, with 18 bases between. Here the CDR3 reads CASSPNRVILGEKLFF. As DNA, the CDR3 is TGTGCCAGCTCACCCAATCGGGTGATACTGGGTGAAAAACTGTTTTTT. Variable domain in full (rest from reference TRBV18 and TRBJ1-4): NAGVMQNPRHLVRRRGQEARLRCSPMKGHSHVYWYRQLPEEGLKFMVYLQKENIIDESGMPKERFSAEFPKEGPSILRIQQVVRGDSAAYFCASSPNRVILGEKLFFGSGTQLSVL.

The chain uses TRBV14 and TRBJ2-4; no reliable D call. Trimming shortened V by 1 base and J by 1 base, and 2 bases separated the two germline ends. The CDR3 extends over 13 amino acids. Germline V gene sequence: CDR1 SGHDN, CDR2 FVKESK. CDR3 in amino acids: CASSQAAKNIQYF. CDR3 nucleotides: TGTGCCAGCAGCCAAGCGGCCAAAAACATTCAGTACTTC.

J is TRBJ2-7 and V is TRBV27; 7 bases match TRBD1. In germline, CDR1 is MNHEY, CDR2 SMNVEV (reference sequence). The CDR3 is made up of 15 amino acids. Trimming took 6 bases from V and 3 from J; bases not matched to a gene: 11. The CDR3 loop is CASSPPRDSYYEQYF. CDR3 coding DNA: TGTGCCAGCAGCCCCCCCCGGGACAGCTACTACGAGCAGTACTTC.

The chain carries TRBV7-2 and TRBJ2-7; 9 bases agree with TRBD1. The V and J ends lost 4 bases and 3 bases, in that order; junction bases with no gene match: 4. Germline CDR1 is SGHTA and CDR2 is FQGNSA. CDR3 length equals 14 residues. CDR3 sequence reads: CASSYDRGIYEQYF. The DNA of the CDR3 is TGTGCCAGCAGCTACGACAGGGGGATCTACGAGCAGTACTTC.

V usage is TRBV6-2 or TRBV6-3 and J usage is TRBJ2-1; 14 bases fit TRBD2. Per germline, CDR1 MNHEY and CDR2 SVGEGT. V was clipped by 7 bases and J by 9 bases; unmatched bases: 8. The CDR3 is made up of 15 amino acids. In DNA form, the CDR3 reads TGTGCCAGCAACCGACTAGCGGGGGGGCCCGGTGAGCAGTTCTTC. This encodes CASNRLAGGPGEQFF.

This clonotype was seen a handful of times. V and J are TRBV3-1 and TRBJ1-6; TRBD1 might be the D (6 bases). The CDR3 length is 14 residues. Trimming stripped 3 bases from V and 9 bases from J, with 12 bases between. From germline, CDR1 is LGHDT and CDR2 YNNKEL (reference sequence). The CDR3 DNA sequence: TGTGCCAGCAGCCAGGGTCCGGGGGCTTCACCCCTCCACTTT. Its translation: CASSQGPGASPLHF.

The V call is TRBV3-1, the J call TRBJ2-5; D remains unclear. V was shortened by 5 bases and J by 7 bases, with 11 bases between the two germline ends. This CDR3 is built from 12 residues. Germline CDR1 reads LGHDT; CDR2 reads YNNKEL (reference sequence). The CDR3 bases are TGTGCCAGCAGCACTTTCGGTCCGACCCAGTACTTC. Its translation: CASSTFGPTQYF.

This rearrangement joins TRBV3-1 to TRBJ2-7, with D perhaps matching TRBD2 (6 bases). The V end was cut by 1 base, the J end by 2 bases, with 9 bases between. This CDR3 spans 14 amino acids. Germline loops: CDR1 LGHDT, CDR2 YNNKEL (reference sequence). The CDR3 nucleotides are TGTGCCAGCAGCCAAGCACCGGGGGCCTACGAGCAGTACTTC. This encodes CASSQAPGAYEQYF.

This chain uses TRBV5-1 with TRBJ1-2; 9 nucleotides align to TRBD1. The CDR3 consists of 15 residues. V was clipped by 1 base and J by 7 bases; unmatched bases: 8. CDR1 and CDR2 (germline): SGHRS, YFSETQ. The CDR3 region has the DNA TGCGCCAGCAGCTTGTCTCCGGGACAGGGTACTGGCTACACCTTC. It codes for CASSLSPGQGTGYTF. The entire variable domain, with the rest obtained from reference TRBV5-1 and TRBJ1-2, is as follows: KAGVTQTPRYLIKTRGQQVTLSCSPISGHRSVSWYQQTPGQGLQFLFEYFSETQRNKGNFPGRFSGRQFSNSRSEMNVSTLELGDSALYLCASSLSPGQGTGYTFGSGTRLTVV.